The 19 T cell receptor beta chains in this list originate from one sample, sequenced in a study of brain T cells in children with intractable seizures. Only in-frame clones appear in the TCRdb table, and some are missing; sequencing was by immunoSEQ multiplex PCR. The table lists fewer than 150,000 clones, around 94% of them singletons. The specimen comprised peripheral blood, sampled at surgery. These receptors came from a boy in the first two years of life with hemimegalencephaly and intractable seizures.

The chain uses TRBV4-3 and TRBJ1-6; no clear D. Germline V gene data show CDR1 as LGHNA and CDR2 as YSLEER. V gave up 0 bases and J gave up 10 bases, with 13 bases separating them. The CDR3 consists of 15 residues. CDR3 loop: CASSQDHISGSPLHF. The CDR3, as DNA: TGCGCCAGCAGCCAAGATCACATTTCTGGCTCACCCCTCCACTTT.

This chain connects TRBV4-1 to TRBJ1-1, with unresolved D. Germline lookup yields CDR1 MGHRA and CDR2 YSYEKL. The CDR3 is 14 residues long. The V and J ends lost 2 bases and 3 bases respectively, with 10 bases between them. The chain's CDR3 is CASSQWHLDTEAFF. CDR3 nucleotides: TGCGCCAGCAGCCAATGGCACTTGGACACTGAAGCTTTCTTT.

The CDR3: CASSPSRLTYEQYF. CDR3 bases: TGTGCCAGCTCACCTAGTCGGTTAACCTACGAGCAGTACTTC. The chain is built from TRBV18 and TRBJ2-7, with D hard to call. This CDR3 is built from 14 residues. V dropped 3 bases and J dropped 2 bases, with 11 bases sitting between them. The germline V gene has CDR1 KGHSH and CDR2 LQKENI.

This rearrangement joins TRBV19 to TRBJ1-2; 7 nucleotides line up with TRBD1. Losses at the gene ends were 2 bases for V and 10 bases for J; bases not matched to a gene: 10. Germline CDR1 reads LNHDA; CDR2 reads SQIVND (reference sequence). This CDR3 comprises 14 residues. The CDR3 sequence is CASSIPSTGFAYTF. The CDR3, as DNA: TGTGCCAGTAGTATACCCTCGACAGGGTTCGCCTACACCTTC.

The J gene is TRBJ1-2, the V gene TRBV6-5; no definite D call. This CDR3 contains 14 residues. Germline values: CDR1 MNHEY, CDR2 SVGAGI. Trimming left V 1 base short and J 0 bases short, with 6 bases between. The CDR3 loop reads CASSYLTTNYGYTF. The CDR3, as DNA: TGTGCCAGCAGTTACTTGACAACTAACTATGGCTACACCTTC.

The chain employs TRBV11-2 and TRBJ1-4; TRBD1 agrees at 7 bases. The CDR3 extends over 14 amino acids. V lost 4 bases and J lost 5; bases outside the gene matches: 4. Germline V lookup: CDR1 SGHAT, CDR2 FQNNGV. CDR3 DNA: TGTGCCAGCAGCTGGGGACAGAACAATGAAAAACTGTTTTTT. It yields the protein CASSWGQNNEKLFF.

V gene TRBV28 combines with J gene TRBJ2-3, with 7 positions matching TRBD1. This CDR3 has 16 amino acids. From germline, CDR1 is MDHEN and CDR2 SYDVKM. V lost 1 base and J lost 5; bases outside the gene matches: 9. CDR3 in DNA: TGTGCCAGCAGTTTATCAAAAAGGGGGCGCGGAGATACGCAGTATTTT. Translated, it gives CASSLSKRGRGDTQYF. The variable domain in full, completed from reference TRBV28 and TRBJ2-3, reads DVKVTQSSRYLVKRTGEKVFLECVQDMDHENMFWYRQDPGLGLRLIYFSYDVKMKEKGDIPEGYSVSREKKERFSLILESASTNQTSMYLCASSLSKRGRGDTQYFGPGTRLTVL.

The J gene is TRBJ2-1, the V gene TRBV27, with D hard to call. The CDR3 sequence is 13 residues long. CDR1 is MNHEY and CDR2 is SMNVEV in the germline V gene (reference sequence). V lost 1 base to trimming and J lost 6 bases, with 7 bases between them. The CDR3 DNA follows: TGTGCCAGCAGTTTATGGGCCTCCAATGAGCAGTTCTTC. Protein: CASSLWASNEQFF.

The V call is TRBV5-6, the J call TRBJ2-3; TRBD2 might be the D (5 bases). The CDR3 is 14 amino acids. CDR1 is SGHDT and CDR2 is YYEEEE in the germline V gene. Trimming pared 5 bases from V and 4 bases from J, leaving 14 bases between. CDR3 sequence reads: CASRSDWGSDTQYF. DNA for the CDR3: TGTGCCAGCAGATCGGACTGGGGTTCAGATACGCAGTATTTT.

The chain recombines TRBV5-1 with TRBJ2-3; TRBD2 matches at 7 bases. The CDR3 loop spans 14 amino acids. The germline V gene has CDR1 SGHRS and CDR2 YFSETQ. The ends lost 4 bases at V and 5 bases at J; junction bases unmatched: 7. CDR3: CASSLGGREDTQYF. The CDR3 nucleotides read TGCGCCAGCAGCCTTGGGGGGAGGGAAGATACGCAGTATTTT. Full variable domain (rest looked up from reference TRBV5-1 and TRBJ2-3): KAGVTQTPRYLIKTRGQQVTLSCSPISGHRSVSWYQQTPGQGLQFLFEYFSETQRNKGNFPGRFSGRQFSNSRSEMNVSTLELGDSALYLCASSLGGREDTQYFGPGTRLTVL.

The V and J genes are TRBV7-7 and TRBJ2-3; the match to TRBD2 covers 13 bases. With 2 bases clipped from V and 6 bases from J, the junction kept 5 bases outside the gene matches. The length of the CDR3 is 16 residues. CDR1 and CDR2 from the germline V gene are SSHAT and FNYEAQ (reference sequence). CDR3 bases: TGTGCCAGCAGCTTATCGACTAGCGGGAGGCCGGATACGCAGTATTTT. Translation gives CASSLSTSGRPDTQYF.

The chain employs TRBV20-1 and TRBJ2-7; 8 bases fit TRBD2. The CDR3 extends over 13 amino acids. The germline CDR1 and CDR2 sequences are DFQATT and SNEGSKA (reference sequence). V gave up 3 bases and J gave up 5 bases; unmatched junction bases: 6. The CDR3 sequence is CSASGTSRHEQYF. In nucleotides, the CDR3 is TGCAGTGCTAGTGGGACTAGTCGGCACGAGCAGTACTTC.

The chain combines TRBV30 with TRBJ1-6; D uncertain. Germline values: CDR1 GTSNPN, CDR2 SVGIG (reference sequence). Trimming removed 0 bases at V and 7 bases at J, with 25 bases between. This CDR3 is 19 amino acids long. The CDR3 sequence is CAWSVRRRSGEGKNSPLHF. DNA of the CDR3: TGTGCCTGGAGTGTACGAAGGAGGTCGGGTGAAGGGAAAAATTCACCCCTCCACTTT. Supplemented by reference TRBV30 and TRBJ1-6, the full variable domain reads SQTIHQWPATLVQPVGSPLSLECTVEGTSNPNLYWYRQAAGRGLQLLFYSVGIGQISSEVPQNLSASRPQDRQFILSSKKLLLSDSGFYLCAWSVRRRSGEGKNSPLHFGNGTRLTVT.

V usage is TRBV5-1 and J usage is TRBJ2-3, with D possibly TRBD2 on 6 matching bases. Trimming left V 4 bases short and J 4 bases short, with 16 bases between. From germline, CDR1 is SGHRS and CDR2 YFSETQ. The CDR3 covers 15 residues. The CDR3 loop reads CASSLEGRGSDTQYF. The CDR3 DNA is TGCGCCAGCAGCCTGGAGGGCCGGGGATCAGATACGCAGTATTTT.

This clone has a single count. The chain recombines TRBV5-1 with TRBJ2-3, with 15 nucleotides matching TRBD2. The CDR3 extends over 17 amino acids. The ends lost 2 bases at V and 5 bases at J; junction bases unmatched: 6. The germline V gene encodes CDR1 SGHRS and CDR2 YFSETQ. CDR3 protein: CASSLGLAGGLRDTQYF. In DNA, the CDR3 is TGCGCCAGCAGCTTAGGACTAGCGGGAGGGCTGAGAGATACGCAGTATTTT.

The J gene is TRBJ2-1, the V gene TRBV7-9; 8 bases agree with TRBD1. Trimming took 5 bases from V and 2 from J; bases not matched to a gene: 5. The CDR3 length is 15 residues. Germline-derived CDR1 and CDR2 are SEHNR and FQNEAQ (reference sequence). In DNA form, the CDR3 reads TGTGCCAGCAGCGTCCAGGGGGCCACCTACAATGAGCAGTTCTTC. Its protein is CASSVQGATYNEQFF.

The chain carries TRBV3-1 (or the pseudogene TRBV3-2) and TRBJ2-5, with D perhaps matching TRBD2 (5 bases). Trimming took off 0 bases at V and 0 bases at J, with 8 bases between the two ends. The germline V gene has CDR1 LGHDT and CDR2 YNNKEL (reference sequence). This CDR3 spans 15 amino acids. The CDR3 is CASSQEGRDQETQYF. The CDR3 nucleotides read TGTGCCAGCAGCCAAGAAGGGAGAGACCAAGAGACCCAGTACTTC.

V gene TRBV6-5 combines with J gene TRBJ1-6, with D possibly being TRBD1 (6 bases). The CDR3 length is 15 residues. Germline CDR1 and CDR2: MNHEY and SVGAGI. The ends were cut back, 2 bases at V and 7 bases at J, with 12 bases in the middle. The CDR3 spells CASSYGGGANSPLHF. The CDR3 coding sequence is TGTGCCAGCAGTTACGGGGGGGGCGCAAATTCACCCCTCCACTTT.

The J gene is TRBJ2-2, the V gene TRBV3-1 (or the pseudogene TRBV3-2); D not resolved. The V gene's germline CDR1 is LGHDT and CDR2 YNNKEL (reference sequence). CDR3 size: 16 residues. V dropped 3 bases and J dropped 0 bases, with 11 bases sitting between them. CDR3 nucleotides: TGTGCCAGCAGCCAGTGGCGACTTACGAACACCGGGGAGCTGTTTTTT. Amino acid sequence: CASSQWRLTNTGELFF.